The rows below give T cell receptor beta chains drawn from one sample of a study of shared clonotypes between healthy human individuals. The method was immunoSEQ multiplex PCR; TCRdb's version includes in-frame clones alone and lacks a portion of them. The sample comprises over 2 million clones, over 85% of which are singletons, and around 1.1% rests with the top ten. The sample comprised naive CD8+ T cells sorted from blood. These receptors all come from a young man in good health. Each CDR3 is given with its conserved first and last residue. Each record gives: V gene, J gene, D gene, clone size, CDR3 protein, CDR3 DNA. A D gene is named only where the DNA matches it firmly. Clone size appears in some rows only: once, few, many, or a class for an expanded clone.

TRBV25-1	TRBJ2-1	-	-	CASSLLAGDEQFF	TGTGCCAGCAGTCTCCTAGCAGGGGATGAGCAGTTCTTC
TRBV5-6	TRBJ2-7	TRBD2	-	CASSFLRGVAGSYEQYF	TGTGCCAGCAGCTTCCTGCGGGGGGTAGCGGGCTCATACGAGCAGTACTTC
TRBV9	TRBJ2-3	-	-	CASSATDGPTDTQYF	TGTGCCAGCAGCGCTACTGACGGCCCCACAGATACGCAGTATTTT
TRBV9	TRBJ2-3	TRBD1	-	CASSVALRGEGAADTQYF	TGTGCCAGCAGCGTAGCCCTACGTGGTGAGGGGGCGGCAGATACGCAGTATTTT
TRBV7-9	TRBJ1-1	-	-	CASSLKGPLNTEAFF	TGTGCCAGCAGCTTAAAGGGACCCTTGAACACTGAAGCTTTCTTT
TRBV4-3	TRBJ2-1	-	-	CASSQDAGDEQFF	TGCGCCAGCAGCCAAGATGCAGGGGATGAGCAGTTCTTC
TRBV27	TRBJ2-6	-	-	CASSPPNGANVLTF	TGTGCCAGCAGTCCCCCCAATGGGGCCAACGTCCTGACTTTC
TRBV15	TRBJ1-2	-	-	CATSRSDSKNYGYTF	TGTGCCACCAGCAGATCGGACTCCAAAAACTATGGCTACACCTTC
TRBV4-1	TRBJ2-2	-	-	CASSQESGLNTGELFF	TGCGCCAGCAGCCAAGAATCGGGGCTGAACACCGGGGAGCTGTTTTTT
TRBV27	TRBJ2-7	TRBD2	-	CASSLEQRGLDEQYF	TGTGCCAGCAGTTTGGAGCAGCGGGGGTTGGACGAGCAGTACTTC
TRBV15	TRBJ2-7	TRBD1	-	CATSRDSQGENYEQYF	TGTGCCACCAGCAGAGATAGTCAGGGGGAAAACTACGAGCAGTACTTC
TRBV7-9	TRBJ2-7	-	few	CASSLHLYEQYF	TGTGCCAGCAGCTTACATCTCTACGAGCAGTACTTC
TRBV9	TRBJ1-5	-	-	CASSEGDGQPQHF	TGTGCCAGCAGCGAGGGGGACGGCCAGCCCCAGCATTTT
TRBV4-1	TRBJ1-5	-	-	CASSQNTQGQPQHF	TGCGCCAGCAGCCAAAACACTCAGGGTCAGCCCCAGCATTTT
TRBV27	TRBJ2-7	TRBD1	-	CASSLTGGDEQYF	TGTGCCAGCAGCCTCACAGGGGGCGACGAGCAGTACTTC
TRBV7-8	TRBJ2-2	TRBD2	-	CATDPGTRTVLGELFF	TGTGCCACCGACCCCGGGACTAGGACTGTCCTCGGGGAGCTGTTTTTT
TRBV27	TRBJ2-2	-	once	CASSFTGYTGELFF	TGTGCCAGCAGTTTTACAGGGTACACCGGGGAGCTGTTTTTT
TRBV5-4	TRBJ2-7	TRBD2	-	CASSLLAGALGSYEQYF	TGTGCCAGCAGCTTGCTGGCGGGAGCGTTGGGCTCCTACGAGCAGTACTTC
TRBV5-6	TRBJ2-7	TRBD1	-	CASSLGAGTARYEQYF	TGTGCCAGCAGCTTGGGAGCCGGGACAGCGCGTTACGAGCAGTACTTC
TRBV6-1	TRBJ2-3	-	-	CASSLLGLTDTQYF	TGTGCCAGCAGTTTACTCGGACTTACAGATACGCAGTATTTT
TRBV5-1	TRBJ2-7	TRBD1	once	CASSFGFGTGNEQYF	TGCGCCAGCAGCTTTGGCTTCGGGACAGGGAACGAGCAGTACTTC
TRBV2	TRBJ2-1	-	-	CASSEYGSINEQFF	TGTGCCAGCAGTGAATACGGGAGCATCAATGAGCAGTTCTTC
TRBV29-1	TRBJ2-7	TRBD1	-	CSASGTEAYEQYF	TGCAGCGCCTCCGGGACAGAAGCCTACGAGCAGTACTTC
TRBV4-3	TRBJ2-1	-	-	CASSHNRGSYNEQFF	TGCGCCAGCAGCCATAACAGAGGTTCCTACAATGAGCAGTTCTTC
TRBV9	TRBJ2-7	TRBD2	-	CASSFREGIEQYF	TGTGCCAGCAGCTTTAGGGAGGGGATCGAGCAGTACTTC
TRBV7-8	TRBJ2-1	TRBD2	once	CASRTSGSPLGDNEQFF	TGTGCCAGCAGGACTAGCGGGAGTCCCTTAGGGGACAATGAGCAGTTCTTC
TRBV5-1	TRBJ2-7	-	-	CASSPWGGGSSYEQYF	TGCGCCAGCAGCCCCTGGGGAGGGGGGAGCTCCTACGAGCAGTACTTC
TRBV4-1	TRBJ2-1	-	-	CASSHLWQGAYNEQFF	TGCGCCAGCAGCCACCTTTGGCAGGGAGCCTACAATGAGCAGTTCTTC
TRBV5-6	TRBJ2-3	-	-	CASSLEQGTDTQYF	TGTGCCAGCAGCTTGGAGCAAGGCACAGATACGCAGTATTTT
TRBV9	TRBJ1-2	TRBD1	-	CASSSRTGQGIGYTF	TGTGCCAGCAGCTCTCGAACGGGACAGGGGATCGGCTACACCTTC
TRBV7-7	TRBJ2-1	TRBD1	-	CASSLDRGLNNEQFF	TGTGCTAGCAGCTTGGACAGGGGGCTGAACAATGAGCAGTTCTTC
TRBV27	TRBJ1-5	-	-	CASSPWVGGNQPQHF	TGTGCCAGCAGTCCTTGGGTTGGGGGCAATCAGCCCCAGCATTTT
TRBV7-9	TRBJ1-4	TRBD1	once	CASSYDRGLSTNEKLFF	TGTGCCAGCAGCTACGACAGGGGGCTTTCGACTAATGAAAAACTGTTTTTT
TRBV12-2	TRBJ1-1	-	-	CASRSYLRDGVLNTEAFF	TGTGCAAGTCGCTCCTACCTCCGGGACGGTGTTTTGAACACTGAAGCTTTCTTT
TRBV2	TRBJ1-5	-	once	CASSDRGDPSNQPQHF	TGTGCCAGCAGTGACCGAGGGGATCCAAGCAATCAGCCCCAGCATTTT
TRBV7-2	TRBJ2-7	-	-	CATSTGTATYEQYF	TGTGCCACCTCGACCGGGACGGCAACCTACGAGCAGTACTTC
TRBV30	TRBJ1-1	-	-	CAWSSLGVLAFF	TGTGCCTGGAGCAGTCTGGGGGTTTTAGCTTTCTTT